The text below deals with one TCR beta chain. The antigen is undetermined. Produced via immunoSEQ multiplex PCR; TCRdb's table is partial and in-frame only. Seen here are approximately 280,000 clones, roughly 76% observed once, and the top ten hold approximately 5.1%. This entry belongs to a study of cytotoxic CD8 clonotypes in ibrutinib-treated CLL. On the study more broadly: After a median of approximately 70 months, some 15 patients stayed remitted and around 12 progressed; responses had been partial in about 24 and complete in 2. Samples had a mean of approximately 270,000 productive templates and 90,000 or so productive rearrangements. Findings and caveats of the study: Public clonotypes (which were uncommon) either contracted or remained stable on treatment.

CDR1 and CDR2 (germline): SQVTM, ANQGSEA. The CDR3 is 15 residues long. The V gene lost 4 bases and the J gene lost 3 bases, with 19 bases spanning the gap. Sequencing used PBMCs, obtained at disease progression, from a patient treated with ibrutinib. This TCR derives from a human donor with chronic lymphocytic leukemia. V and J are TRBV29-1 and TRBJ2-7, with D unclear. The CDR3 sequence is CSVASRLNPSYEQYF. The CDR3 nucleotides are TGCAGCGTTGCGTCGAGACTCAACCCCAGCTACGAGCAGTACTTC.